Following are 9 T cell receptor beta chains from one sample sequenced in a study of T cell responses to AZD1222 COVID-19 vaccine. Produced via immunoSEQ multiplex PCR; TCRdb's table is partial and in-frame only. Among 70,000 or so clones listed, about three quarters were seen once. The sequencing here drew on peripheral blood, taken on day 0 of AZD1222 vaccination. The receptors were gathered from an adult in good health.

The J gene is TRBJ1-5, the V gene TRBV6-5; TRBD1 is a possible D gene (6 bases). The CDR3 is 13 residues long. Germline loops: CDR1 MNHEY, CDR2 SVGAGI. The V end lost 6 bases, the J end lost 6 bases, and 12 bases lay between the germline ends. The CDR3: CASRRDIAQPQHF. In DNA, the CDR3 is TGTGCCAGCAGACGGGACATCGCTCAGCCCCAGCATTTT.

This chain uses TRBV19 with TRBJ1-6; maybe TRBD1 (6 bases). The germline CDR1 and CDR2 sequences are LNHDA and SQIVND (reference sequence). The length of the CDR3 is 14 residues. The V end lost 10 bases, the J end lost 2 bases, and 12 bases lay between the germline ends. The DNA of the CDR3 is TGTGCCACCCGGGGGGGCGCCTATAATTCACCCCTCCACTTT. It translates to CATRGGAYNSPLHF.

The DNA of the CDR3 is TGTGCCAGCAGCTTGTCCGACTCCTCTGGAAACACCATATATTTT. This encodes CASSLSDSSGNTIYF. The chain recombines TRBV13 with TRBJ1-3; D gene ambiguous. CDR1 is PRHDT and CDR2 is FYEKMQ in the germline V gene (reference sequence). This CDR3 spans 15 amino acids. The V gene lost 3 bases and the J gene lost 0 bases, with 9 bases spanning the gap.

J is TRBJ1-5 and V is TRBV15, with a possible D match to TRBD1 (5 bases). CDR3 size: 16 residues. V was cut by 0 bases and J by 7 bases, with 16 bases left in between. Germline V gene sequence: CDR1 LNHNV, CDR2 YYDKDF (reference sequence). CDR3 bases: TGTGCCACCAGCAGAGATCGGACGGGGGTAGGGCAGCCCCAGCATTTT. It codes for CATSRDRTGVGQPQHF.

The rearrangement joins TRBV11-3 to TRBJ2-1; tentatively, D is TRBD2 (6 bases). CDR1 and CDR2 (germline): SGHNT, YENEEA. Trimming pared 2 bases from V and 5 bases from J, leaving 13 bases between. The CDR3 has 15 residues. Here the CDR3 reads CASSLNSGGNNEQFF. CDR3 nucleotide sequence: TGTGCCAGCAGCTTAAATTCCGGGGGAAACAATGAGCAGTTCTTC.

The chain carries TRBV29-1 and TRBJ2-3; the D gene is possibly TRBD2 (7 bases). V lost 7 bases, J lost 2 bases, and 13 bases lay in between. Looked up from germline, CDR1 is SQVTM and CDR2 is ANQGSEA. The CDR3 consists of 13 residues. The CDR3 is CSAGGTYTDTQYF. The CDR3 region has the DNA TGCAGCGCGGGGGGCACATACACAGATACGCAGTATTTT.

This clone was counted a single time. This chain joins TRBV4-1 and TRBJ1-6, with 8 bases aligning to TRBD1. CDR3 length equals 15 residues. The trim removed 1 base at V and 5 bases at J, leaving 1 base unmatched. Germline V gene lookup returns CDR1 MGHRA and CDR2 YSYEKL. CDR3 bases: TGCGCCAGCAGCCAAGGGGACAGGAATAATTCACCCCTCCACTTT. Its translation is CASSQGDRNNSPLHF.

This clone was seen once. The rearrangement uses TRBV4-3 and TRBJ1-3; the D gene is possibly TRBD1 (5 bases). CDR3 length: 15 residues. Trimming shortened V by 4 bases and J by 0 bases, and 10 bases separated the two germline ends. Germline CDR1 is LGHNA and CDR2 is YSLEER. The CDR3 DNA follows: TGCGCCAGCAGCCGAGACAGTCTCTCTGGAAACACCATATATTTT. Translation: CASSRDSLSGNTIYF.

The chain couples TRBV6-5 to TRBJ2-1; 9 bases are a match to TRBD2. CDR1 is MNHEY, CDR2 SVGAGI, per germline. J gave up 5 bases and V 2 bases, and 7 bases lay outside the gene matches. This CDR3 has 16 residues. CDR3 loop: CASSYGSGGAHNEQFF. CDR3 DNA: TGTGCCAGCAGTTACGGTAGCGGGGGCGCCCACAATGAGCAGTTCTTC.